This T cell receptor (beta chain) was sequenced in a study of shared clonotypes between healthy human individuals. Study at large: CD4 naive cells filled three plates per donor, CD4 memory three, CD8 naive two and CD8 memory one. Notes on the study in general: Unshared clonotypes carried lower generation probabilities than those common to all four donors.

The table came from immunoSEQ multiplex PCR; TCRdb's copy has only in-frame clones and leaves some out. This repertoire shows approximately 810,000 clones, approximately 92% found once; its top ten account for 20% to 30%. Remarks on this clone: What it binds is not known.

Germline CDR1 LNHDA, CDR2 SQIVND (reference sequence). The CDR3 sequence is 17 residues long. V shed 4 bases and J 3 bases; nucleotides not matched to a gene: 7. Naive-designated CD8 cells lacked CD45RO, were positively enriched for CCR7, and omitted terminally differentiated effector memory CD45RA+ cells. The sequencing sample was made of naive CD8+ T cells sorted from blood. This receptor was identified in a man aged 30 to 45 in good health. The V gene is TRBV19, the J gene TRBJ2-1; 12 nucleotides align to TRBD2. The chain's CDR3 is CASSTRLAGADYNEQFF. In DNA form, the CDR3 reads TGTGCCAGTAGTACCCGACTAGCGGGAGCGGACTACAATGAGCAGTTCTTC.